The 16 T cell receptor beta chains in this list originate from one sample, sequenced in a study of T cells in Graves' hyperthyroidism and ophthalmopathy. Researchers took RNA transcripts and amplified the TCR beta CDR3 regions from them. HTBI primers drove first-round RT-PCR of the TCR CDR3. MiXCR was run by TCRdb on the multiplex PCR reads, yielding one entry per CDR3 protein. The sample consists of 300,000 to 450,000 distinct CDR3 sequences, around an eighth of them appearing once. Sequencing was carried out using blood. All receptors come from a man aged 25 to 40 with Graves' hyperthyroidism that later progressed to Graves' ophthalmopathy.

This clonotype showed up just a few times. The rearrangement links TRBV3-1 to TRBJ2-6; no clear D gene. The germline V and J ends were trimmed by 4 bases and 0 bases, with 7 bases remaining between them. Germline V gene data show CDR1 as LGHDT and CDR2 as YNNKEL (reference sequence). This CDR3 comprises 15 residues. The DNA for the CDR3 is TGTGCCAGCAGCCCAGATTACTCTGGGGCCAACGTCCTGACTTTC. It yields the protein CASSPDYSGANVLTF.

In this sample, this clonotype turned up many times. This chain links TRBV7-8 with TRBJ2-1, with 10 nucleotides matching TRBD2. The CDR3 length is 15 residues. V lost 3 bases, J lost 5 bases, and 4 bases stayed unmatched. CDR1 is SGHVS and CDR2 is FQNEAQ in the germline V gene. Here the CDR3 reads CASSFVAGGHNEQFF. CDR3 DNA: TGTGCCAGCAGCTTCGTAGCGGGGGGCCACAATGAGCAGTTCTTC.

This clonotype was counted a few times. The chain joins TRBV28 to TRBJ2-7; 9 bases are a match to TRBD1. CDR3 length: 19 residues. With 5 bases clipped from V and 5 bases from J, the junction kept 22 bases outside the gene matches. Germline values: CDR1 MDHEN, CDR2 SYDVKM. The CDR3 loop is CASSQSTVYMTGGENEQYF. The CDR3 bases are TGTGCCAGCAGTCAATCGACGGTTTATATGACAGGGGGAGAAAACGAGCAGTACTTC.

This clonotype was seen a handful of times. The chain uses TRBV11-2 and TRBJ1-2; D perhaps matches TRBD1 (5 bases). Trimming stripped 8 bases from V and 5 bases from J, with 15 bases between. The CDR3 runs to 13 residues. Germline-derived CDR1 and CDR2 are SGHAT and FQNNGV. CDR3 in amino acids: CASSQGGWYGYTF. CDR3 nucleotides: TGTGCCAGCTCTCAGGGAGGGTGGTATGGCTACACCTTC.

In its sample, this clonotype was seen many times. Written as DNA, the CDR3 is TGTGCCAGCAGCTCAGGGCAGGTACCAGAGACCCAGTACTTC. Protein sequence: CASSSGQVPETQYF. The V call is TRBV5-5, the J call TRBJ2-5; maybe TRBD1 (5 bases). CDR3 length: 14 residues. Trimming stripped 3 bases from V and 4 bases from J, with 13 bases between. The germline V gene encodes CDR1 SGHKS and CDR2 YYEKEE (reference sequence).

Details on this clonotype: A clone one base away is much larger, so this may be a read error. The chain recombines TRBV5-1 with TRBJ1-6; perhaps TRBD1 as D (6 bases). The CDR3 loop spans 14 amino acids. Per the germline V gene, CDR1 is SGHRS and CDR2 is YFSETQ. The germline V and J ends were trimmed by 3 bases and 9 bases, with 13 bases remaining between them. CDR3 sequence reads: CASSWGGGFSPLHF. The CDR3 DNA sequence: TGCGCCAGCAGCTGGGGGGGCGGATTTTCACCCCTCCACTTT. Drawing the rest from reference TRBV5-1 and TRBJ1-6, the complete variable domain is KAGVTQTPRYLIKTRGQQVTLSCSPISGHRSVSWYQQTPGQGLQFLFEYFSETQRNKGNFPGRFSGRQFSNSRSEMNVSTLELGDSALYLCASSWGGGFSPLHFGNGTRLTVT.

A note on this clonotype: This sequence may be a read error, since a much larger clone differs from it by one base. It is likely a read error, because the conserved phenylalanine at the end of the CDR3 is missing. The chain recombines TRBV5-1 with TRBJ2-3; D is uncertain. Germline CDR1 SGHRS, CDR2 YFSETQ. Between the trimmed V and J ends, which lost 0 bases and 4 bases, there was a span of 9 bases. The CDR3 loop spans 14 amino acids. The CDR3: CASSLGRVADTQYL. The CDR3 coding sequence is TGCGCCAGCAGCTTGGGACGCGTTGCAGATACGCAGTATCTT.

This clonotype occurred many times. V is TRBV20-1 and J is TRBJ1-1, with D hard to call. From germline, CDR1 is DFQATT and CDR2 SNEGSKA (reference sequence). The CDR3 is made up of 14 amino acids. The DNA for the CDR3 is TGCAGCCCCGCGGGCGGGGTATGGGCCACTGAAGCTTTCTTT. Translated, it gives CSPAGGVWATEAFF.

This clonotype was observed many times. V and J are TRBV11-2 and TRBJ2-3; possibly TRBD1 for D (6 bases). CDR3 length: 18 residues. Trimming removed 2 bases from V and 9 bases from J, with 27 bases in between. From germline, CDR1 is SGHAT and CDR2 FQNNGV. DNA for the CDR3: TGTGCCAGCAGCTTACAGGTTCTGGGGGCCGGCAGTTTGGGGACGCAGTATTTT. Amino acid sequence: CASSLQVLGAGSLGTQYF.

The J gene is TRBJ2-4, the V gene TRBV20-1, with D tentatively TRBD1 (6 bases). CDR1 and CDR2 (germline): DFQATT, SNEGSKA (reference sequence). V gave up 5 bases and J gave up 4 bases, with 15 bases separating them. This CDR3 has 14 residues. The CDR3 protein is CSALSTGTKNIQYF. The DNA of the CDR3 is TGCAGTGCTCTATCGACAGGCACAAAAAACATTCAGTACTTC.

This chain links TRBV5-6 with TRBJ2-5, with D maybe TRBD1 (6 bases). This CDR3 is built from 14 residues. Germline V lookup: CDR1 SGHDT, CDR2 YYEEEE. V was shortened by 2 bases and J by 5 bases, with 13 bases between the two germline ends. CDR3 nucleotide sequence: TGTGCCAGCAGCTTTCCCAGGGGAGAGGAGACCCAGTACTTC. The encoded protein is CASSFPRGEETQYF.

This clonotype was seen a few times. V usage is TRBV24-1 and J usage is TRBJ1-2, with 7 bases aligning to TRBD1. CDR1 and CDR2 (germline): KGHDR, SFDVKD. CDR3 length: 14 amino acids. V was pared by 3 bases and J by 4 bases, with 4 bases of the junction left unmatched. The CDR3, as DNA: TGTGCCACCAGTGATCGACAGGGAAGCTATGGCTACACCTTC. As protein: CATSDRQGSYGYTF.

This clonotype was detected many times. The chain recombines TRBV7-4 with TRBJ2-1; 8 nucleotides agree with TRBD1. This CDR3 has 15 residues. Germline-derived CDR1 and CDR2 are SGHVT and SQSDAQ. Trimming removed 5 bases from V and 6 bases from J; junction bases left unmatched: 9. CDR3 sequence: CASSRDRGRINEQFF. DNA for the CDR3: TGTGCCAGCAGCAGAGACAGGGGAAGGATCAATGAGCAGTTCTTC.

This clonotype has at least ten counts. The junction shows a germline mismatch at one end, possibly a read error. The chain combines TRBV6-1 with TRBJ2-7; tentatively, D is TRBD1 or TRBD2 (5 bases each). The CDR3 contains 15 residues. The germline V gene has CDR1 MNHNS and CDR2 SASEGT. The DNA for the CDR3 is TGTGCCAGCAGTGAAAGAGGTACGGGGCCCTACAAGCAGTACTTC. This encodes CASSERGTGPYKQYF.

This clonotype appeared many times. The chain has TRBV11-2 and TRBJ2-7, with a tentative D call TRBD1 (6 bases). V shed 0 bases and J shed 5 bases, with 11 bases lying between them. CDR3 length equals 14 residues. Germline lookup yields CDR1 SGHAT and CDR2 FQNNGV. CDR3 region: CASSLEAGVNEQYF. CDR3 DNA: TGTGCCAGCAGCTTAGAGGCAGGGGTTAACGAGCAGTACTTC. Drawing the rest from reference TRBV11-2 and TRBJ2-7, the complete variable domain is EAGVAQSPRYKIIEKRQSVAFWCNPISGHATLYWYQQILGQGPKLLIQFQNNGVVDDSQLPKDRFSAERLKGVDSTLKIQPAKLEDSAVYLCASSLEAGVNEQYFGPGTRLTVT.

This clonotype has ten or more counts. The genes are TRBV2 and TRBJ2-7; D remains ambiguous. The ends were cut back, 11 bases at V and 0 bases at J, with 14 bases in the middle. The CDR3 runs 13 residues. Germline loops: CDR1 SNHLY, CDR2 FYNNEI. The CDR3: CAGAGEVSYEQYF. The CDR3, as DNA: TGTGCCGGCGCCGGAGAGGTCTCCTACGAGCAGTACTTC. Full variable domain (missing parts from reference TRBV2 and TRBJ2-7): EPEVTQTPSHQVTQMGQEVILRCVPISNHLYFYWYRQILGQKVEFLVSFYNNEISEKSEIFDDQFSVERPDGSNFTLKIRSTKLEDSAMYFCAGAGEVSYEQYFGPGTRLTVT.